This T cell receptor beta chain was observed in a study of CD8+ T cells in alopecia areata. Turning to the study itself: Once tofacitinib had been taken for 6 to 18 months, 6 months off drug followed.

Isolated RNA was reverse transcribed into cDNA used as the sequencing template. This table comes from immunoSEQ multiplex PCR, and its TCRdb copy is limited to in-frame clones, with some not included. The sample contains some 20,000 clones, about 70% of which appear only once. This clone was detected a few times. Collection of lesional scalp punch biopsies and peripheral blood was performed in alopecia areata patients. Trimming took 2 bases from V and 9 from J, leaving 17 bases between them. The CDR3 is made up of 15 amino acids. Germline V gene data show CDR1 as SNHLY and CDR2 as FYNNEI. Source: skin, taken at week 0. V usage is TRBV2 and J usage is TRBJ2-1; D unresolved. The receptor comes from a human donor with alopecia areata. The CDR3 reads CASSEQILASSEQFF. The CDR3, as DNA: TGTGCCAGCAGTGAACAAATACTCGCAAGCAGTGAGCAGTTCTTC. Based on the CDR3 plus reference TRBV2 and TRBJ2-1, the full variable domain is EPEVTQTPSHQVTQMGQEVILRCVPISNHLYFYWYRQILGQKVEFLVSFYNNEISEKSEIFDDQFSVERPDGSNFTLKIRSTKLEDSAMYFCASSEQILASSEQFFGPGTRLTVL.